This T cell receptor beta chain was found in a study of cytomegalovirus exposure and HLA in healthy donors. Study in general: In an early release, HLA-typed donors contributed 75 million to 85 million unique TCR sequences. Study results and limitations: In all likelihood, a cluster of highly shared sequence variants was a sequencing artifact. Accurate predictions that matched the HLA-A and HLA-B alleles of most subjects were reportedly made from TCR beta sequences.

The CDR3 runs 14 residues. Trimming cost V 5 bases and J 0 bases; bases outside gene matches: 3. Germline lookup yields CDR1 SGHAT and CDR2 FQDESV (reference sequence). The study ran its PCR with 60 Vbeta and 13 Jbeta primers. The repertoire was sequenced with immunoSEQ multiplex PCR; TCRdb's copy has only in-frame clones and lacks some. The sample holds around 120,000 clones, over 60% seen once. With regard to this clone: Its antigen is as yet unknown.

The source material was PBMCs. J is TRBJ1-1 and V is TRBV11-1; TRBD1 agrees at 7 bases. This clonotype originated in a woman in her thirties or forties in good health and CMV-seropositive. CDR3 residues: CASSIDRVNTEAFF. CDR3 bases: TGTGCCAGCAGCATTGACAGGGTGAACACTGAAGCTTTCTTT.